The 14 T cell receptor beta chains reported below all come from one sample, sequenced in a study of early T cells in non-severe SARS-CoV-2 infection. TCRdb redid the calling of the 5' RACE reads with MiXCR, one entry per CDR3 protein. The top ten hold about 6.8% of the sample, which has about 15,000 distinct CDR3 sequences, about 5.4% seen once. Sequencing used whole blood, obtained at baseline. These receptors came from an adult who was a healthcare worker with PCR-confirmed SARS-CoV-2 infection or an uninfected control (not recorded which).

There are many counts of this clonotype. This chain uses TRBV5-1 with TRBJ2-5, with D possibly TRBD1 on 5 matching bases. The CDR3 is made up of 13 amino acids. The V gene lost 3 bases and the J gene lost 2 bases, with 8 bases spanning the gap. The germline CDR1 and CDR2 sequences are SGHRS and YFSETQ. CDR3 amino acids: CASSSDTQETQYF. In DNA, the CDR3 is TGCGCCAGCAGCTCGGACACACAAGAGACCCAGTACTTC.

This clonotype is classed as medium-sized. The J gene is TRBJ2-5, the V gene TRBV7-8, with D maybe TRBD2 (5 bases). The CDR3 runs 16 residues. CDR1 and CDR2 (germline): SGHVS, FQNEAQ. Trimming left V 2 bases short and J 5 bases short, with 18 bases between. This CDR3 reads CASSLFSGSLGETQYF. The CDR3 DNA reads as TGTGCCAGCAGCTTATTCTCGGGGTCCCTCGGGGAGACCCAGTACTTC.

At least ten counts were recorded for this clonotype. The V gene is TRBV7-2, the J gene TRBJ2-3, with 11 positions matching TRBD2. Germline CDR1 SGHTA, CDR2 FQGNSA. The CDR3 spans 17 residues. V was clipped by 5 bases and J by 9 bases; unmatched bases: 16. The CDR3 DNA reads TGTGCCAGCAGCCGGCGGGCCTCTAGCGGGGGGACTCACACGCAGTATTTT. Its protein is CASSRRASSGGTHTQYF.

This clonotype was recorded many times. The chain couples TRBV18 to TRBJ1-6, with D perhaps matching TRBD1 (6 bases). The CDR3 runs to 15 residues. Trimming took off 5 bases at V and 7 bases at J, with 15 bases between the two ends. The germline CDR1 and CDR2 sequences are KGHSH and LQKENI. CDR3 DNA: TGTGCCAGCTCATACAACCGGGACATCAATTCACCCCTCCACTTT. Protein: CASSYNRDINSPLHF.

This clonotype was recorded many times. The rearrangement uses TRBV7-2 and TRBJ2-1; 7 bases align to TRBD1. V lost 5 bases, J lost 2 bases, and 6 bases stayed unmatched. Germline CDR1 and CDR2: SGHTA and FQGNSA. The CDR3 has 15 amino acids. The CDR3 DNA reads as TGTGCCAGCAGCCCCTTAGGACAGGCCTACAATGAGCAGTTCTTC. It translates to CASSPLGQAYNEQFF.

This clonotype was detected ten times or more. The V and J genes are TRBV6-6 and TRBJ2-1, with 8 positions matching TRBD2. Germline loops: CDR1 MNHNY, CDR2 SVGAGI (reference sequence). V shed 11 bases and J 11 bases; nucleotides not matched to a gene: 8. The CDR3 has 11 residues. The CDR3 sequence is CACALAGKQFF. The DNA of the CDR3 is TGTGCCTGTGCCTTAGCGGGAAAGCAGTTCTTC.

This clonotype was counted ten times or more. V gene TRBV20-1 combines with J gene TRBJ2-5; 7 positions match TRBD2. The length of the CDR3 is 16 residues. The V gene end was trimmed by 5 bases and the J gene end by 5 bases; junction bases not matched to a gene: 17. The germline V gene encodes CDR1 DFQATT and CDR2 SNEGSKA (reference sequence). CDR3: CSAAPPGLRKMETQYF. Here the CDR3 DNA reads TGCAGTGCTGCACCCCCGGGACTACGTAAAATGGAGACCCAGTACTTC.

This clonotype was observed at least ten times. The rearrangement links TRBV29-1 to TRBJ2-6; the D gene is possibly TRBD1 (6 bases). The V gene's germline CDR1 is SQVTM and CDR2 ANQGSEA. The CDR3 has 15 residues. Trimming stripped 1 base from V and 0 bases from J, with 7 bases between. The CDR3 nucleotides read TGCAGCGTTGAAGCGGACAGCTCTGGGGCCAACGTCCTGACTTTC. This gives the protein CSVEADSSGANVLTF.

This clonotype was picked up many times. CDR3 sequence: CAISLGDSSQKQYF. In DNA, the CDR3 is TGTGCCATCAGCCTCGGGGACAGTTCCCAGAAGCAGTACTTC. This rearrangement joins TRBV10-3 to TRBJ2-7, with 7 bases lining up with TRBD1. Germline lookup yields CDR1 ENHRY and CDR2 SYGVKD. Trimming took 6 bases from V and 8 from J; bases not matched to a gene: 13. The CDR3 is 14 amino acids.

This clonotype was seen repeatedly, ten times or more. V gene TRBV29-1 combines with J gene TRBJ2-3; D is uncertain. This CDR3 is built from 12 residues. Germline V gene lookup returns CDR1 SQVTM and CDR2 ANQGSEA. V was clipped by 3 bases and J by 5 bases, with 9 bases between them. Written as DNA, the CDR3 is TGCAGCGTTGACGTAGATGGAGATACGCAGTATTTT. Its protein product is CSVDVDGDTQYF.

This clonotype showed up just a few times. The rearrangement uses TRBV11-2 and TRBJ1-4; a possible D gene is TRBD1 (5 bases). This CDR3 contains 16 residues. Germline CDR1 is SGHAT and CDR2 is FQNNGV. The V gene lost 0 bases and the J gene lost 8 bases, with 16 bases spanning the gap. CDR3 coding DNA: TGTGCCAGCAGCTTAGAAAACGCCAGGGAGCTGGAAAAACTGTTTTTT. It specifies CASSLENARELEKLFF. The whole variable domain, remainder taken from reference TRBV11-2 and TRBJ1-4, is EAGVAQSPRYKIIEKRQSVAFWCNPISGHATLYWYQQILGQGPKLLIQFQNNGVVDDSQLPKDRFSAERLKGVDSTLKIQPAKLEDSAVYLCASSLENARELEKLFFGSGTQLSVL.

This clonotype has a handful of counts. The rearrangement links TRBV5-4 to TRBJ2-2; 14 bases align to TRBD2. The CDR3 has 18 residues. J lost 4 bases, V lost 4 bases, and 9 bases had no gene match. The germline CDR1 and CDR2 sequences are SGHNT and YYREEE (reference sequence). The CDR3 bases are TGTGCCAGCAGCGGGCGGACTAGCGGGGGGCGGGTCACCGGGGAGCTGTTTTTT. Encoded protein: CASSGRTSGGRVTGELFF.

This clonotype appeared many times. The rearrangement links TRBV7-2 to TRBJ1-5, with 8 bases identical to TRBD1. Germline loops: CDR1 SGHTA, CDR2 FQGNSA. J lost 9 bases, V lost 3 bases, and 7 bases had no gene match. The length of the CDR3 is 14 residues. The CDR3 reads CASSFRDRILPQHF. CDR3 DNA sequence: TGTGCCAGCAGCTTCCGGGACAGGATCCTGCCCCAGCATTTT.

This clonotype is judged medium-sized. The V and J genes are TRBV6-5 and TRBJ2-1, with 9 bases identical to TRBD2. The CDR3 sequence is 13 residues long. Germline V gene sequence: CDR1 MNHEY, CDR2 SVGAGI. Losses at the gene ends were 4 bases for V and 8 bases for J; bases not matched to a gene: 3. The CDR3 region has the DNA TGTGCCAGCAGTTTGGGACTAGCAGATGAGCAGTTCTTC. It codes for CASSLGLADEQFF.